Listed below are T cell receptor beta chains from one sample, sequenced in a study of blood T cell repertoires in COVID-19. This table comes from immunoSEQ multiplex PCR, and its TCRdb copy is limited to in-frame clones, with some not included. Among approximately 150,000 clones listed, about 87% were seen once. Material for sequencing was peripheral blood. The receptors here all came from a woman between 50 and 59 years old with active or convalescent COVID-19. The CDR3 runs from the conserved cysteine through the conserved F or W. Fields, in order: V gene, J gene, D gene, clone size, CDR3 protein, CDR3 DNA. A D gene is named only where the DNA matches it firmly. Size values are once, few and many counts, or a class for expanded clones, and some rows have none.

TRBV9	TRBJ2-1	-	-	CASSVAPASSYNEQFF	TGTGCCAGCAGCGTAGCTCCAGCGAGCTCCTACAATGAGCAGTTCTTC
TRBV4-1	TRBJ2-7	TRBD2	few	CASSPLAGGRDEQYF	TGCGCCAGCAGCCCATTAGCGGGGGGGCGGGACGAGCAGTACTTC
TRBV19	TRBJ2-7	TRBD1	-	CASSMRGQGSGYEQYF	TGTGCCAGTAGTATGAGAGGACAGGGATCCGGCTACGAGCAGTACTTC
TRBV7-3	TRBJ2-1	TRBD2	-	CASSLRPTSGGRDEQFF	TGTGCCAGCAGCTTACGACCTACTAGCGGGGGAAGGGATGAGCAGTTCTTC
TRBV6-2/TRBV6-3	TRBJ2-1	-	once	CASSYGGLNNEQFF	TGTGCCAGCAGTTACGGAGGACTTAACAATGAGCAGTTCTTC
TRBV11-2	TRBJ1-1	-	-	CASSLVRLNTEAFF	TGTGCCAGCAGCTTAGTGCGGCTGAACACTGAAGCTTTCTTT
TRBV27	TRBJ1-6	-	-	CASTKGSSYNSPLHF	TGTGCCAGCACTAAAGGGAGCTCCTATAATTCACCCCTCCACTTT
TRBV25-1	TRBJ1-5	-	-	CASSEGSGRGANQPQHF	TGTGCCAGCAGTGAAGGTTCAGGGAGGGGTGCCAATCAGCCCCAGCATTTT
TRBV30	TRBJ1-2	-	-	CAGGGQPNPNYGYTF	TGTGCCGGGGGTGGGCAGCCTAACCCCAACTATGGCTACACCTTC
TRBV5-1	TRBJ2-3	-	-	CASSLGLSRVTDTQYF	TGCGCCAGCAGCTTGGGACTATCCCGAGTGACAGATACGCAGTATTTT
TRBV30	TRBJ2-7	-	few	CAWSVSAYEQYF	TGTGCCTGGAGTGTATCAGCCTACGAGCAGTACTTC
TRBV19	TRBJ1-2	-	-	CASSMIRPGNSHGYTF	TGTGCCAGTAGTATGATTCGCCCAGGTAACTCCCATGGCTACACCTTC
TRBV19	TRBJ1-1	-	many	CASISREGTEAFF	TGTGCCAGTATATCCAGGGAAGGCACTGAAGCTTTCTTT
TRBV7-3	TRBJ1-1	-	-	CASSVGLGEAFF	TGTGCCAGCAGCGTTGGACTCGGAGAAGCTTTCTTT